The clone carrying this T cell receptor (beta chain) was found once. At one end the junction does not follow the germline gene, possibly because of a read error. This entry is derived from a study of PD-1 blockade in classical Hodgkin lymphoma. Specified time point: cycle 4 day 1 (C4D1), after 6 weeks of nivolumab. The patients all showed relapse after autologous stem cell transplantation, while their brentuximab vedotin exposure varied. Libraries were prepared by immunoSEQ multiplex PCR; TCRdb keeps only in-frame clonotypes and omits some of them. The sample contains 23,000 or so clones, approximately 70% of which appear only once. Germline CDR1 is LGHNA and CDR2 is YSLEER. CDR3 length: 16 amino acids.

The specimen was peripheral blood mononuclear cells (PBMCs), collected before the fourth cycle of nivolumab. The receptor comes from a human donor with classical Hodgkin lymphoma. The chain joins TRBV4-3 to TRBJ2-1; 10 bases line up with TRBD2. The CDR3 sequence is CASSQDASGGYNEQLF. Here the CDR3 DNA reads TGCGCCAGCAGCCAAGATGCTAGCGGGGGTTACAATGAGCAGCTCTTC.